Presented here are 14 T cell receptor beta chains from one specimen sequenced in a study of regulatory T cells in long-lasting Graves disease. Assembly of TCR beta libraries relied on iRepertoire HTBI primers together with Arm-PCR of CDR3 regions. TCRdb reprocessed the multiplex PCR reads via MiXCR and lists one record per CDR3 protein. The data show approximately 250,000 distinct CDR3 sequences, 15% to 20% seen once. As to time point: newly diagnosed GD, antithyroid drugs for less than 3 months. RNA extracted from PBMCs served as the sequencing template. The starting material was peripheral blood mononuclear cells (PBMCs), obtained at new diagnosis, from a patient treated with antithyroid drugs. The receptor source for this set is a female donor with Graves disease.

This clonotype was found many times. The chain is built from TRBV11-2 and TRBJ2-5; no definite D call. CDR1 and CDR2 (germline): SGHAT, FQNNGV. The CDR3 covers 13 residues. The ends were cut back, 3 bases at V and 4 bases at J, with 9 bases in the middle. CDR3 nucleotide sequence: TGTGCCAGCAGCTTCAAGAACCGAGAGACCCAGTACTTC. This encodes CASSFKNRETQYF.

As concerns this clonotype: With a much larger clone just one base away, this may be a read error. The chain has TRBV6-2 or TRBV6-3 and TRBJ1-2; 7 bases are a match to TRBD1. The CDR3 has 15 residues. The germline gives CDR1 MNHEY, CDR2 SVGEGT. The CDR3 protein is CASSHTRGLNCGYTF. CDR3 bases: TGTGCCAGCAGTCATACCAGGGGGTTGAACTGTGGCTACACCTTC.

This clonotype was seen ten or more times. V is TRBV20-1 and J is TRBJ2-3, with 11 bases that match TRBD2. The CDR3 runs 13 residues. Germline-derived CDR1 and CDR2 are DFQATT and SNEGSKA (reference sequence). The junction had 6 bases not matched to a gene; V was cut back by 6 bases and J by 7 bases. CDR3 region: CSAPTSGRYTQYF. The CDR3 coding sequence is TGCAGTGCCCCCACTAGCGGGAGATATACGCAGTATTTT.

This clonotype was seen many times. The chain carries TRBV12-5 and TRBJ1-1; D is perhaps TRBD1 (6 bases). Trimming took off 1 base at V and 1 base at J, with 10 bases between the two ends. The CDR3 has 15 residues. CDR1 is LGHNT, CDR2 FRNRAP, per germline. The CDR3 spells CASGLGGQPNTEAFF. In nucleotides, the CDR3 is TGTGCTAGTGGTTTGGGGGGGCAGCCGAACACTGAAGCTTTCTTT.

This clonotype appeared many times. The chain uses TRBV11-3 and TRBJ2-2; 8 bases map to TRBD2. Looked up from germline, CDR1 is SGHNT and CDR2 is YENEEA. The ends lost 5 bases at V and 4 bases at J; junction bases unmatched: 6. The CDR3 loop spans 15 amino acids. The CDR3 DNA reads TGTGCCAGCAGCGCGGGACTAGGAGTCACCGGGGAGCTGTTTTTT. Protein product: CASSAGLGVTGELFF.

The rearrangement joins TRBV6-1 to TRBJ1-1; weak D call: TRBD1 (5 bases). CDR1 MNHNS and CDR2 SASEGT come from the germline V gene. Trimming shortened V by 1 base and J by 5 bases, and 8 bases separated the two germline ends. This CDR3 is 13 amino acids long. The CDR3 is CASSEEQGTEAFF. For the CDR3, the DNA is TGTGCCAGCAGTGAAGAGCAGGGAACTGAAGCTTTCTTT.

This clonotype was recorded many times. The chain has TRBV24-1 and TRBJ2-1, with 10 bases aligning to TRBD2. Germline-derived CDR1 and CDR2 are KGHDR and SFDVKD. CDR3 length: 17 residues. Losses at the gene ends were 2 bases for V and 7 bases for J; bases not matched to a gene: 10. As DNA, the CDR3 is TGTGCCACCAGTGATTGGGCCGGGACTAGCGTGAGTAATGAGCAGTTCTTC. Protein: CATSDWAGTSVSNEQFF.

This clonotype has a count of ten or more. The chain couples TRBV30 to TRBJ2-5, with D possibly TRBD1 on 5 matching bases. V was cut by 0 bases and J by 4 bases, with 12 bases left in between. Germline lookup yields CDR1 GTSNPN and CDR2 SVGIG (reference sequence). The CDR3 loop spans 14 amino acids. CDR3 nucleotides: TGTGCCTGGAGTGTAGGGCAGGGTTTAGAGACCCAGTACTTC. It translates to CAWSVGQGLETQYF.

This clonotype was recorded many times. The CDR3 here is CASSIVASIANEQFF. As DNA, the CDR3 is TGTGCCAGTAGTATAGTGGCTAGTATAGCCAATGAGCAGTTCTTC. V and J are TRBV19 and TRBJ2-1; the D is unclear. The CDR3 length is 15 residues. Looked up from germline, CDR1 is LNHDA and CDR2 is SQIVND (reference sequence). The ends were cut back, 1 base at V and 6 bases at J, with 13 bases in the middle.

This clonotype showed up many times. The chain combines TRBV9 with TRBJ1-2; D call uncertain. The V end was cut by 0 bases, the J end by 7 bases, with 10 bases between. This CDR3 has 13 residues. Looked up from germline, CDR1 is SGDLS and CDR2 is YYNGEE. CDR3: CASSVVGKVGYTF. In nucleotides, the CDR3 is TGTGCCAGCAGCGTAGTAGGGAAGGTTGGCTACACCTTC.

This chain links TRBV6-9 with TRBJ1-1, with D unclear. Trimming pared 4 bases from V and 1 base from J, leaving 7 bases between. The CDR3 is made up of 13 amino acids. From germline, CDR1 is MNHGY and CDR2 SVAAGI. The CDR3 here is CASSFDPNTEAFF. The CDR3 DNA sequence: TGTGCCAGCAGTTTCGACCCGAACACTGAAGCTTTCTTT.

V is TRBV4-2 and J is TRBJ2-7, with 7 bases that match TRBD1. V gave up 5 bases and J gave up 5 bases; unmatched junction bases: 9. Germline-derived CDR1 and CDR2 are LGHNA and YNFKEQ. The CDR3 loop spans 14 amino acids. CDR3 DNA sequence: TGTGCCAGCAGCTTCAGACAGGGAGACAACGAGCAGTACTTC. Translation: CASSFRQGDNEQYF.

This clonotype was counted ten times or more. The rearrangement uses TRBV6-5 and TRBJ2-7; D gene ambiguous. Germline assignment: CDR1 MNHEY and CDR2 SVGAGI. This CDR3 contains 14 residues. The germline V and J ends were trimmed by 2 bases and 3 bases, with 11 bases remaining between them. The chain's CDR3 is CASSYRRFNYEQYF. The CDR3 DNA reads TGTGCCAGCAGTTACCGACGGTTCAACTACGAGCAGTACTTC.

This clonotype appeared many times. The CDR3 coding sequence is TGCAGTGCTAGTCGGGACGGACCTGGGGAGACCCAGTACTTC. This translates into CSASRDGPGETQYF. The chain has TRBV20-1 and TRBJ2-5; the D gene could be TRBD1 or TRBD2 (5 bases each). Trimming removed 3 bases from V and 5 bases from J, with 16 bases in between. The CDR3 runs 14 residues. Germline V lookup: CDR1 DFQATT, CDR2 SNEGSKA (reference sequence).